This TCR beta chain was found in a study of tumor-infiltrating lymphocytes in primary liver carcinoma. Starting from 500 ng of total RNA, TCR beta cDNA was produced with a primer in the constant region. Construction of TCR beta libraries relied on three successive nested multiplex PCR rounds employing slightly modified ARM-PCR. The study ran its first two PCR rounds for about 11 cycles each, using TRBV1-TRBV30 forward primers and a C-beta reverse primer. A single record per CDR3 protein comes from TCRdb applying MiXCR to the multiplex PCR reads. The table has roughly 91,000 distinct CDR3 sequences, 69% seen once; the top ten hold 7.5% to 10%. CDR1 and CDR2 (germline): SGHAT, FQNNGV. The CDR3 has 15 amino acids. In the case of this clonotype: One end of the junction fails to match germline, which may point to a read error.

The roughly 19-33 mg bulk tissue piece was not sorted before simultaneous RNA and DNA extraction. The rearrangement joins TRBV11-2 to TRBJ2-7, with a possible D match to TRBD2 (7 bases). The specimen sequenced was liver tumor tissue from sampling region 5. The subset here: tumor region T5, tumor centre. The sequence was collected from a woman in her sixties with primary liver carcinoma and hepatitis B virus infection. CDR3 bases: TGTGCCTGCAGCCGAGAGGGGGGGGGCACCTACAAGCAGTACTTC. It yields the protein CACSREGGGTYKQYF.